These 2 T cell receptor beta chains originate from one sample sequenced in a study of blood T cell repertoires in COVID-19. Sequenced by immunoSEQ multiplex PCR; TCRdb stores in-frame clones only, minus some. Counted here are 250,000 to 350,000 clones, approximately 83% occurring once; the ten biggest clones make up roughly 4%. Material for sequencing was PBMCs or T cells enriched from blood (not recorded which). The receptors were gathered from a woman in her 30s who had recovered from COVID-19.

The J gene is TRBJ2-1, the V gene TRBV13, with D unresolved. The CDR3 spans 12 residues. Germline V gene sequence: CDR1 PRHDT, CDR2 FYEKMQ (reference sequence). Trimming stripped 5 bases from V and 5 bases from J, with 7 bases between. CDR3 nucleotide sequence: TGTGCCAGCAGCGAAACGGACAATGAGCAGTTCTTC. This codes for CASSETDNEQFF.

This chain links TRBV5-5 with TRBJ2-7, with 7 bases matching TRBD1. Per the germline V gene, CDR1 is SGHKS and CDR2 is YYEKEE (reference sequence). This CDR3 has 14 amino acids. Unmatched junction bases numbered 2, after V lost 1 base and J lost 1 base. CDR3 in amino acids: CASSLPGQSYEQYF. The CDR3 region has the DNA TGTGCCAGCAGCTTGCCGGGACAGTCCTACGAGCAGTACTTC. Using reference TRBV5-5 and TRBJ2-7 for the parts outside the CDR3, the full variable domain is DAGVTQSPTHLIKTRGQQVTLRCSPISGHKSVSWYQQVLGQGPQFIFQYYEKEERGRGNFPDRFSARQFPNYSSELNVNALLLGDSALYLCASSLPGQSYEQYFGPGTRLTVT.